This paragraph covers one T cell receptor (beta chain) sequence. These data belong to a study of blood T cell repertoires in COVID-19. Germline CDR1 SGDLS, CDR2 YYNGEE. Trimming cost V 4 bases and J 6 bases; bases outside gene matches: 7. This CDR3 region has 14 residues. As handled by the study authors: Estimates of nucleated cell counts were drawn from the amplification of reference gene primers. Sequencing was performed with immunoSEQ multiplex PCR; in TCRdb, only in-frame clones are kept and a portion is missing. D and trimming were read from the DNA, whereas the V and J calls and clone size are those reported in that table. The sample shows 430,000 or so clones, 85% to 90% of them seen only once. Recruitment covered roughly 24 US areas and drew participants whose ages spanned roughly 18 to 89 years.

The sequence came from a woman aged 40 to 50 who had recovered from COVID-19. The sequenced sample consisted of PBMCs or T cells enriched from blood (not recorded which). This chain connects TRBV9 to TRBJ2-3; 8 bases are a match to TRBD2. This CDR3 reads CASSPGLGPDTQYF. For the CDR3, the DNA is TGTGCCAGCAGCCCGGGACTAGGCCCCGATACGCAGTATTTT.